Presented here are 18 T cell receptor beta chains from one specimen sequenced in a study of control samples from healthy donors and cancer patients. Generated by immunoSEQ multiplex PCR, the TCRdb table keeps only in-frame clones and is missing some. The repertoire holds 100,000 to 150,000 clones, with approximately 89% as singletons. The sequenced sample was blood. Receptors were obtained from a man aged 18 to 29 in good health.

The gene calls are TRBV5-1 and TRBJ1-2, with 9 bases identical to TRBD1. CDR1 and CDR2 (germline): SGHRS, YFSETQ. Germline trimming cut 2 bases from V and 6 bases from J; bases unmatched to any gene: 5. The CDR3 sequence is 14 residues long. The CDR3 DNA follows: TGCGCCAGCAGCTTCGGACAGGGGTTGGATGGCTACACCTTC. Protein: CASSFGQGLDGYTF.

The rearrangement joins TRBV14 to TRBJ2-2, with 10 bases lining up with TRBD1. CDR3 length: 17 residues. After removal of 1 base from V and 3 bases from J, the junction contained 5 bases not matched to a gene. Germline CDR1 is SGHDN and CDR2 is FVKESK. CDR3 sequence (DNA): TGTGCCAGCAGCCAAGTCCGCGGGACAGGGGACACCGGGGAGCTGTTTTTT. Translation: CASSQVRGTGDTGELFF.

The chain links TRBV2 to TRBJ2-7; 7 nucleotides line up with TRBD1. The CDR3 runs to 13 residues. The V gene end was trimmed by 6 bases and the J gene end by 2 bases; junction bases not matched to a gene: 4. CDR1 and CDR2 (germline): SNHLY, FYNNEI. CDR3 loop: CASSRDSTYEQYF. Here the CDR3 DNA reads TGTGCCAGCAGCCGGGACAGTACCTACGAGCAGTACTTC.

The V gene is TRBV7-6, the J gene TRBJ2-2; D call uncertain. CDR1 SGHVS and CDR2 FNYEAQ come from the germline V gene. The CDR3 has 15 residues. Trimming took 3 bases from V and 0 from J, leaving 8 bases between them. CDR3 sequence reads: CASSFYTANTGELFF. Here the CDR3 DNA reads TGTGCCAGCAGCTTCTATACAGCGAACACCGGGGAGCTGTTTTTT.

The rearrangement joins TRBV15 to TRBJ2-7; maybe TRBD2 (6 bases). The germline V gene encodes CDR1 LNHNV and CDR2 YYDKDF (reference sequence). The V end lost 0 bases, the J end lost 0 bases, and 12 bases lay between the germline ends. The CDR3 contains 16 residues. Here the CDR3 DNA reads TGTGCCACCAGCAGAGATCTGGACTACCTCTCCTACGAGCAGTACTTC. As protein: CATSRDLDYLSYEQYF.

The genes are TRBV6-4 and TRBJ2-3; 8 bases line up with TRBD2. J was trimmed by 2 bases and V by 6 bases; bases with no gene match: 1. The CDR3 totals 13 residues. CDR1 and CDR2 from the germline V gene are MRHNA and SNTAGT. The CDR3 protein is CASSGGATDTQYF. For the CDR3, the DNA is TGTGCCAGCAGCGGGGGGGCCACAGATACGCAGTATTTT.

CDR3: CASSITLGKNNSPLHF. In nucleotides, the CDR3 is TGTGCCAGTAGTATTACCCTGGGAAAGAATAATTCACCCCTCCACTTT. The V and J genes are TRBV19 and TRBJ1-6; no firm D call. V lost 3 bases and J lost 5, with 14 bases in between. CDR3 length equals 16 residues. Germline V CDR1 and CDR2: LNHDA, SQIVND (reference sequence).

The chain carries TRBV7-3 and TRBJ1-2; D gene uncertain. V lost 2 bases to trimming and J lost 4 bases, with 11 bases between them. Germline lookup yields CDR1 SGHTA and CDR2 FQGTGA. The CDR3 covers 14 residues. CDR3 sequence (DNA): TGTGCCAGCAGCTTAGGTCGGGCGGGCTATGGCTACACCTTC. Its translation is CASSLGRAGYGYTF.

The rearrangement links TRBV4-1 to TRBJ2-3, with D uncertain. In germline, CDR1 is MGHRA, CDR2 YSYEKL. The CDR3 runs 14 residues. Trimming shortened V by 0 bases and J by 9 bases, and 13 bases separated the two germline ends. The CDR3 sequence is CASSQDKEMVTQYF. DNA for the CDR3: TGCGCCAGCAGCCAAGATAAGGAGATGGTCACGCAGTATTTT.

The sample holds one count of this clone. The J gene is TRBJ1-6, the V gene TRBV5-1; D gene unclear. Per germline, CDR1 SGHRS and CDR2 YFSETQ. CDR3 size: 13 residues. V lost 4 bases and J 8 bases, leaving 10 bases between the germline ends. The CDR3 reads CASSANQDSPLHF. In nucleotides, the CDR3 is TGCGCCAGCAGCGCTAACCAGGATTCACCCCTCCACTTT.

This sequence joins TRBV7-8 and TRBJ1-4; no clear D. The CDR3 sequence is 17 residues long. CDR1 and CDR2 from the germline V gene are SGHVS and FQNEAQ. V lost 5 bases and J lost 1, with 17 bases in between. The CDR3 protein is CASSAKWVRQTNEKLFF. The CDR3 nucleotides read TGTGCCAGCAGCGCTAAGTGGGTACGGCAAACTAATGAAAAACTGTTTTTT.

The V gene is TRBV19, the J gene TRBJ2-2; possibly TRBD1 for D (6 bases). The CDR3 sequence is 14 residues long. Trimming shortened V by 6 bases and J by 5 bases, and 13 bases separated the two germline ends. Germline V gives CDR1 LNHDA, CDR2 SQIVND (reference sequence). In DNA, the CDR3 is TGTGCCAGTAGATTACAGGGTTTAACCGGGGAGCTGTTTTTT. This sequence encodes CASRLQGLTGELFF.

On this clone: One end of the junction fails to match germline, which may point to a read error. The chain has TRBV9 and TRBJ1-1, with D perhaps TRBD1 (5 bases). The V gene's germline CDR1 is SGDLS and CDR2 YYNGEE. This CDR3 region has 16 residues. CDR3 loop: CTSSPQGTAMNTEAFF. As DNA, the CDR3 is TGTACCAGCAGCCCTCAGGGAACGGCCATGAACACTGAAGCTTTCTTT.

This chain joins TRBV6-2 or TRBV6-3 and TRBJ1-2; 8 positions agree with TRBD1. This CDR3 is 14 amino acids long. Germline values: CDR1 MNHEY, CDR2 SVGEGT. V gave up 5 bases and J gave up 4 bases; unmatched junction bases: 6. This CDR3 is CASSQGQESYGYTF. Here the CDR3 DNA reads TGTGCCAGCAGTCAGGGACAGGAGAGCTATGGCTACACCTTC.

The CDR3 DNA is TGTGCCAGCAGTTACTCGGGCGGTGAAAAACTGTTTTTT. Translating it yields CASSYSGGEKLFF. The chain has TRBV6-2 or TRBV6-3 and TRBJ1-4, with D hard to call. Trimming shortened V by 0 bases and J by 7 bases, and 6 bases separated the two germline ends. The CDR3 sequence is 13 residues long. Germline CDR1 and CDR2: MNHEY and SVGEGT.

The chain has TRBV10-3 and TRBJ2-2; the match to TRBD2 covers 14 bases. Trimming cost V 10 bases and J 5 bases; bases outside gene matches: 9. Germline assignment: CDR1 ENHRY and CDR2 SYGVKD. CDR3 length: 16 residues. CDR3 sequence: CATTERLAGGTGELFF. The CDR3 DNA reads as TGTGCCACGACCGAGAGACTAGCGGGGGGGACCGGGGAGCTGTTTTTT.

The chain combines TRBV20-1 with TRBJ2-1, with D possibly TRBD2 on 6 matching bases. The CDR3 spans 11 residues. CDR1 and CDR2 (germline): DFQATT, SNEGSKA (reference sequence). V was trimmed by 5 bases and J by 7 bases, leaving 9 bases between them. CDR3 bases: TGCAGTGCTCCGGGGGAAAATGAGCAGTTCTTC. Translated, it gives CSAPGENEQFF.

V is TRBV5-1 and J is TRBJ2-3; no firm D call. The CDR3 is made up of 14 amino acids. V lost 1 base to trimming and J lost 0 bases, with 6 bases between them. In germline, CDR1 is SGHRS, CDR2 YFSETQ. CDR3: CASSLTTSTDTQYF. The CDR3 nucleotides read TGCGCCAGCAGCTTGACAACGAGCACAGATACGCAGTATTTT.